Listed below are T cell receptor beta chains from one sample, sequenced in a study of blood T cell repertoires in COVID-19. Here immunoSEQ multiplex PCR was the method, and the copy in TCRdb shows in-frame clones only, minus some. The sample records approximately 530,000 clones, approximately 91% being singletons. The sequenced sample was peripheral blood. These receptors all come from a woman in her fifties or sixties with COVID-19, enrolled during active disease. Each CDR3 is given with its conserved first and last residue. The D gene is left open where the match is weak. The listing skips clone size in some rows; elsewhere it reads once, few, many or a size class.

>TRBV28|.|.|TRBJ1-1
CASSPRQTALAAFF
TGTGCCAGCAGCCCTCGACAGACCGCCCTCGCAGCTTTCTTT
>TRBV11-2|.|.|TRBJ2-7
CASSLAERAYEQYF
TGTGCCAGCAGCTTAGCAGAGAGGGCCTACGAGCAGTACTTC
>TRBV9|.|.|TRBJ1-1
CASSVGLGASKTEAFF
TGTGCCAGCAGCGTAGGCCTAGGGGCAAGTAAGACTGAAGCTTTCTTT
>TRBV5-4|.|.|TRBJ1-2
CASSLVGQGYGYTF
TGTGCCAGCAGCTTGGTGGGGCAGGGCTATGGCTACACCTTC
>TRBV2|.|TRBD1|TRBJ1-4
CASSEGQGRYEKLFF
TGTGCCAGCAGTGAGGGACAGGGGAGGTATGAAAAACTGTTTTTT
>TRBV3-1/TRBV3-2|.|.|TRBJ1-2
CASSQMEGEGYTF
TGTGCCAGCAGCCAAATGGAGGGTGAGGGCTACACCTTC
>TRBV27|.|.|TRBJ2-3
CASSPTGTRTDTQYF
TGTGCCAGCAGTCCGACAGGGACTAGGACAGATACGCAGTATTTT
>TRBV4-1|.|TRBD2|TRBJ2-3
CASSRRLAGGQDTQYF
TGCGCCAGCAGCCGTCGACTAGCGGGGGGGCAAGATACGCAGTATTTT
>TRBV2|.|TRBD1|TRBJ1-1
CASSVRWGQGVEAFF
TGTGCCAGCAGTGTTAGGTGGGGACAGGGGGTTGAAGCTTTCTTT
>TRBV19|.|.|TRBJ2-7
CASSIGYRGEQYF
TGTGCCAGTAGTATAGGGTATAGGGGCGAGCAGTACTTC
>TRBV12-5|.|.|TRBJ1-1
CASRGSEAFF
TGTGCTAGTCGAGGGTCTGAAGCTTTCTTT
>TRBV13|.|TRBD1|TRBJ1-4
CASSSGGAGEKLFF
TGTGCCAGCAGCTCAGGGGGCGCTGGGGAAAAACTGTTTTTT
>TRBV5-1|.|.|TRBJ2-1
CASSLGGSYNEQFF
TGCGCCAGCAGCTTAGGGGGTTCCTACAATGAGCAGTTCTTC
>TRBV24-1|.|.|TRBJ1-2
CATSDTPEGYTF
TGTGCCACCAGTGATACCCCGGAGGGCTACACCTTC
>TRBV6-5|.|.|TRBJ2-1
CASSLWGVGNEQFF
TGTGCCAGCAGTTTGTGGGGGGTTGGGAATGAGCAGTTCTTC
>TRBV5-1|.|.|TRBJ2-2
CASSYPGLNTGELFF
TGCGCCAGCAGCTACCCGGGACTCAACACCGGGGAGCTGTTTTTT
>TRBV4-1|.|.|TRBJ1-1
CASRQGFGNTEAFF
TGCGCCAGCAGACAGGGTTTTGGGAACACTGAAGCTTTCTTT
>TRBV7-9|.|.|TRBJ1-1
CASSLEQDTEAFF
TGTGCCAGCAGCTTAGAACAGGACACTGAAGCTTTCTTT
>TRBV12-5|.|.|TRBJ2-3
CASGLVLEVQGDTQYF
TGTGCTAGTGGTTTGGTACTGGAGGTACAGGGAGATACGCAGTATTTT
>TRBV10-2|.|.|TRBJ2-7
CASSVTGSSYEQYF
TGCGCCAGCAGTGTGACGGGTAGCTCCTACGAGCAGTACTTC
>TRBV11-2|.|.|TRBJ1-3
CASSLATAISGNTIYF
TGTGCCAGCAGCTTAGCTACAGCCATCTCTGGAAACACCATATATTTT
>TRBV29-1|.|TRBD2|TRBJ2-3
CSYGGTSDYTDTQYF
TGCAGCTACGGTGGGACTAGCGACTACACAGATACGCAGTATTTT
>TRBV7-2|.|TRBD2|TRBJ2-3
CASSLVPSGGSLSDTQYF
TGTGCCAGCAGCTTAGTGCCTAGCGGGGGCTCCCTATCAGATACGCAGTATTTT
>TRBV3-1/TRBV3-2|.|.|TRBJ1-2
CASSQGPGEVSGYTF
TGTGCCAGCAGCCAAGGGCCGGGGGAAGTGTCCGGCTACACCTTC
>TRBV5-1|.|TRBD1|TRBJ1-6
CASSPWTGELNSPLHF
TGCGCCAGCAGCCCCTGGACAGGGGAACTTAATTCACCCCTCCACTTT
>TRBV11-1|.|.|TRBJ1-2
CASSLVAGANYGYTF
TGTGCCAGCAGCTTAGTGGCCGGGGCTAACTATGGCTACACCTTC
>TRBV11-3|once|.|TRBJ1-1
CASSLDRTEKAFF
TGTGCCAGCAGCTTAGATCGAACAGAGAAAGCTTTCTTT
>TRBV11-3|.|.|TRBJ2-2
CASSLVVGELFF
TGTGCCAGCAGCTTAGTAGTCGGGGAGCTGTTTTTT
>TRBV27|.|.|TRBJ1-6
CASSSGQLNSPLHF
TGTGCCAGCAGTTCCGGACAGCTAAATTCACCCCTCCACTTT
>TRBV18|.|.|TRBJ2-5
CASSPPHRPFQYF
TGTGCCAGCTCACCACCGCACAGGCCATTTCAGTACTTC
>TRBV18|.|.|TRBJ1-2
CASSARGRGYTF
TGTGCCAGCTCAGCACGGGGGCGCGGCTACACCTTC
>TRBV5-1|once|.|TRBJ1-4
CASSQSAVGEEKLFF
TGCGCCAGCAGCCAATCCGCGGTTGGGGAGGAAAAACTGTTTTTT
>TRBV7-8|.|TRBD1|TRBJ1-2
CASSSLDRGDYGYTF
TGTGCCAGCAGCTCCCTGGACAGGGGGGACTATGGCTACACCTTC
>TRBV6-5|.|.|TRBJ1-1
CASSYSGGLRTEAFF
TGTGCCAGCAGTTACTCTGGAGGGTTAAGGACTGAAGCTTTCTTT
>TRBV27|.|.|TRBJ1-5
CASSFWWGRLSNQPQHF
TGTGCCAGCAGTTTTTGGTGGGGCCGGCTTAGCAATCAGCCCCAGCATTTT
>TRBV5-1|.|.|TRBJ1-6
CASSLQGLNSPLHF
TGCGCCAGCAGCTTGCAGGGGCTTAATTCACCCCTCCACTTT
>TRBV11-2|.|.|TRBJ2-7
CASSLTGYEQYF
TGTGCCAGCAGCTTAACCGGCTACGAGCAGTACTTC
>TRBV7-7|.|TRBD2|TRBJ2-1
CASSAVLAGGNEQFF
TGTGCCAGCAGCGCCGTCCTAGCGGGGGGCAATGAGCAGTTCTTC
>TRBV27|.|.|TRBJ1-1
CASSLSGGETEAFF
TGTGCCAGCAGTTTATCGGGGGGAGAGACTGAAGCTTTCTTT
>TRBV9|.|TRBD2|TRBJ2-3
CASSTRTSGVTDTQYF
TGTGCCAGCAGCACTCGGACTAGCGGGGTGACAGATACGCAGTATTTT
>TRBV9|.|.|TRBJ1-2
CASSATAGGYTF
TGTGCCAGCAGCGCGACAGCGGGGGGCTACACCTTC
>TRBV5-6|.|TRBD1|TRBJ1-4
CASSDGTVGEKLFF
TGTGCCAGCAGCGACGGGACAGTGGGTGAAAAACTGTTTTTT
>TRBV7-2|.|TRBD2|TRBJ2-3
CASSRGLAVSTDTQYF
TGTGCCAGCAGCCGGGGACTAGCGGTAAGCACAGATACGCAGTATTTT
>TRBV6-5|.|.|TRBJ1-1
CASTPRGNPEAFF
TGTGCCAGCACCCCTAGGGGAAACCCTGAAGCTTTCTTT
>TRBV3-1/TRBV3-2|.|TRBD1|TRBJ2-3
CASSHRQGGTDTQYF
TGTGCCAGCAGCCATCGACAGGGAGGCACAGATACGCAGTATTTT
>TRBV6-5|.|.|TRBJ1-3
CATQRHRNTIYF
TGTGCCACGCAACGACACCGAAACACCATATATTTT
>TRBV19|few|.|TRBJ2-2
CASSIRTVNTGELFF
TGTGCCAGTAGTATCAGGACAGTAAACACCGGGGAGCTGTTTTTT
>TRBV5-4|.|.|TRBJ1-5
CASSLGGVNQPQHF
TGTGCCAGCAGCTTGGGGGGGGTAAATCAGCCCCAGCATTTT
>TRBV10-3|.|.|TRBJ1-2
CAILGGEEVGGYTF
TGTGCCATTTTGGGGGGGGAAGAAGTCGGTGGCTACACCTTC
>TRBV19|.|.|TRBJ1-5
CASSTQGGQPQHF
TGTGCCAGTAGTACCCAGGGAGGTCAGCCCCAGCATTTT
>TRBV6-5|.|.|TRBJ1-2
CASGSGGGYTF
TGTGCCAGCGGATCGGGGGGAGGCTACACCTTC
>TRBV3-1/TRBV3-2|.|.|TRBJ1-1
CASRSGGGEAFF
TGTGCCAGCAGATCGGGGGGTGGGGAAGCTTTCTTT
>TRBV4-1|.|.|TRBJ1-2
CASSQARNYGYTF
TGCGCCAGCAGCCAAGCACGGAACTATGGCTACACCTTC
>TRBV3-1/TRBV3-2|.|TRBD2|TRBJ2-3
CASSQPGTSVSGADTQYF
TGTGCCAGCAGCCAACCCGGGACTAGTGTAAGTGGGGCAGATACGCAGTATTTT
>TRBV5-8|.|.|TRBJ2-3
CASSLLSLDTQYF
TGTGCCAGCAGCCTCCTCAGTTTAGATACGCAGTATTTT
>TRBV9|.|TRBD2|TRBJ2-5
CASSPWGGASAQETQYF
TGTGCCAGCAGCCCCTGGGGGGGAGCCTCGGCTCAAGAGACCCAGTACTTC
>TRBV24-1|.|TRBD2|TRBJ2-1
CATSSPGLASDEQFF
TGTGCCACCAGCTCACCGGGACTAGCATCCGATGAGCAGTTCTTC
>TRBV27|.|.|TRBJ1-1
CASTARPDTEAFF
TGTGCCAGCACCGCCAGGCCGGACACTGAAGCTTTCTTT